Listed here are 7 T cell receptor beta chains from one sample, sequenced in a study of T cell changes during pregnancy in multiple sclerosis. The method was immunoSEQ multiplex PCR; TCRdb's version includes in-frame clones alone and lacks a portion of them. Of tens of thousands of clones in the sample, about 90% were seen once. The starting material was peripheral blood, obtained in the first trimester of pregnancy. These receptors all come from a female donor in good health, enrolled as a control in a pregnancy study.

The chain combines TRBV15 with TRBJ1-2; 10 bases line up with TRBD1. Germline V gene sequence: CDR1 LNHNV, CDR2 YYDKDF (reference sequence). The V gene end was trimmed by 6 bases and the J gene end by 3 bases; junction bases not matched to a gene: 10. The CDR3 has 16 amino acids. This CDR3 is CATSHTGTGDYYGYTF. The CDR3 DNA reads as TGTGCCACCAGTCATACCGGGACAGGGGATTACTATGGCTACACCTTC.

The chain uses TRBV18 and TRBJ1-2; D might be TRBD1 (6 bases). The CDR3 is 15 amino acids. Per germline, CDR1 KGHSH and CDR2 LQKENI. The V end was cut by 2 bases, the J end by 4 bases, with 14 bases between. The CDR3 sequence is CASSPSGGAGYGYTF. The CDR3 coding sequence is TGTGCCAGCTCACCATCGGGGGGCGCGGGCTATGGCTACACCTTC.

The chain couples TRBV29-1 to TRBJ1-1, with D tentatively TRBD1 (5 bases). This CDR3 is built from 15 residues. Per the germline V gene, CDR1 is SQVTM and CDR2 is ANQGSEA. Trimming removed 6 bases at V and 6 bases at J, with 23 bases between. DNA for the CDR3: TGCAGCGTCGAAAACCCGGGCCCCCGGGGGGCTGAAGCTTTCTTT. This translates into CSVENPGPRGAEAFF. Supplemented by reference TRBV29-1 and TRBJ1-1, the full variable domain reads SAVISQKPSRDICQRGTSLTIQCQVDSQVTMMFWYRQQPGQSLTLIATANQGSEATYESGFVIDKFPISRPNLTFSTLTVSNMSPEDSSIYLCSVENPGPRGAEAFFGQGTRLTVV.

The rearrangement uses TRBV18 and TRBJ2-7; 7 bases agree with TRBD1. CDR3 length equals 15 residues. Looked up from germline, CDR1 is KGHSH and CDR2 is LQKENI. Unmatched junction bases numbered 8, after V lost 3 bases and J lost 3 bases. DNA of the CDR3: TGTGCCAGCTCACCGCAAACAGGGGCCCTCTACGAGCAGTACTTC. Translation: CASSPQTGALYEQYF.

V and J are TRBV7-2 and TRBJ1-3; 7 bases match TRBD1. Germline loops: CDR1 SGHTA, CDR2 FQGNSA. The CDR3 length is 16 residues. V shed 5 bases, J shed 0 bases, and the junction held 7 bases outside the gene matches. CDR3 nucleotide sequence: TGTGCCAGCAGCCGAGGGGACAGCAACTCTGGAAACACCATATATTTT. Translating gives CASSRGDSNSGNTIYF.

This chain links TRBV11-2 with TRBJ2-7; D perhaps matches TRBD2 (5 bases). This CDR3 comprises 13 residues. V was clipped by 1 base and J by 2 bases, with 6 bases between them. Germline V gene data show CDR1 as SGHAT and CDR2 as FQNNGV. The CDR3 here is CASSLALAYEQYF. The CDR3 nucleotides read TGTGCCAGCAGCTTAGCACTAGCCTACGAGCAGTACTTC.

V usage is TRBV7-6 and J usage is TRBJ2-2; D might be TRBD2 (6 bases). Per the germline V gene, CDR1 is SGHVS and CDR2 is FNYEAQ. This CDR3 is built from 15 residues. V was pared by 4 bases and J by 5 bases, with 14 bases between. CDR3 amino acids: CASSSGSGLTGELFF. DNA for the CDR3: TGTGCCAGCAGCTCGGGAAGCGGGCTGACCGGGGAGCTGTTTTTT.